This entry lists 18 T cell receptor beta chains sequenced from one sample in a study of blood T cell repertoires in COVID-19. TCRdb's table, derived via immunoSEQ multiplex PCR, lists solely in-frame clones and lacks some. Of under 300,000 clones listed, roughly four fifths are singletons. Sequenced input: PBMCs or T cells enriched from blood (not recorded which). These receptors came from a middle-aged man who had recovered from COVID-19.

This chain links TRBV27 with TRBJ1-2; D may be TRBD1 (6 bases). The germline V and J ends were trimmed by 5 bases and 7 bases, with 20 bases remaining between them. Germline V gene lookup returns CDR1 MNHEY and CDR2 SMNVEV (reference sequence). The length of the CDR3 is 15 residues. The CDR3 loop reads CASSSQGHLGRGYTF. CDR3 coding DNA: TGTGCCAGCAGTAGCCAGGGACACCTTGGGCGTGGCTACACCTTC.

V gene TRBV6-5 combines with J gene TRBJ2-7; 9 bases are a match to TRBD1. Looked up from germline, CDR1 is MNHEY and CDR2 is SVGAGI. The V gene end was trimmed by 7 bases and the J gene end by 5 bases; junction bases not matched to a gene: 6. This CDR3 is built from 13 residues. CDR3 bases: TGTGCCAGCAATTTCCGGGACAGGGACGAGCAGTACTTC. Encoded protein: CASNFRDRDEQYF.

The genes are TRBV9 and TRBJ1-4; no definite D call. The V and J ends lost 1 base and 4 bases respectively, with 5 bases between them. This CDR3 comprises 13 residues. Germline-derived CDR1 and CDR2 are SGDLS and YYNGEE. As DNA, the CDR3 is TGTGCCAGCAGCGTATCCAGTAATGAAAAACTGTTTTTT. Translated, it gives CASSVSSNEKLFF.

V gene TRBV7-2 combines with J gene TRBJ2-7; 7 nucleotides align to TRBD1. Unmatched junction bases numbered 5, after V lost 5 bases and J lost 4 bases. This CDR3 has 13 amino acids. CDR1 and CDR2 (germline): SGHTA, FQGNSA. Written as DNA, the CDR3 is TGTGCCAGCAGCGTTAGGGACAGATACGAGCAGTACTTC. Protein sequence: CASSVRDRYEQYF.

Regarding this clone: The sample holds other DNA sequences that translate to the same CDR3. The J gene is TRBJ2-3, the V gene TRBV27, with a possible D match to TRBD2 (5 bases). The length of the CDR3 is 14 residues. The germline V gene has CDR1 MNHEY and CDR2 SMNVEV (reference sequence). The germline V and J ends were trimmed by 4 bases and 1 base, with 9 bases remaining between them. In nucleotides, the CDR3 is TGTGCCAGCAGTTCCGGGGATGGCACAGATACGCAGTATTTT. Protein sequence: CASSSGDGTDTQYF.

The chain employs TRBV6-2 or TRBV6-3 and TRBJ1-2; D might be TRBD1 (5 bases). The CDR3 contains 16 residues. Germline CDR1 and CDR2: MNHEY and SVGEGT. The V end was cut by 4 bases, the J end by 2 bases, with 17 bases between. CDR3 protein: CASSSRQQAMNYGYTF. The CDR3 nucleotides are TGTGCCAGCAGTTCCCGACAGCAGGCAATGAACTATGGCTACACCTTC.

This clone was counted between two and nine times. V is TRBV5-4 and J is TRBJ1-1; weak D call: TRBD1 (6 bases). The CDR3 has 14 residues. CDR1 SGHNT and CDR2 YYREEE come from the germline V gene (reference sequence). V lost 4 bases to trimming and J lost 0 bases, with 10 bases between them. This CDR3 is CASSGQLMNTEAFF. In DNA form, the CDR3 reads TGTGCCAGCAGCGGACAGCTTATGAACACTGAAGCTTTCTTT.

The rearrangement joins TRBV28 to TRBJ2-7; D is unresolved. Germline CDR1 is MDHEN and CDR2 is SYDVKM. The CDR3 contains 13 residues. Trimming removed 6 bases at V and 4 bases at J, with 13 bases between. CDR3 region: CASSPSPRYEQYF. CDR3 coding DNA: TGTGCCAGCAGCCCGTCCCCTCGGTACGAGCAGTACTTC.

This chain links TRBV19 with TRBJ2-6; the match to TRBD1 covers 8 bases. Trimming removed 8 bases from V and 4 bases from J; junction bases left unmatched: 7. Germline loops: CDR1 LNHDA, CDR2 SQIVND (reference sequence). CDR3 size: 15 residues. This CDR3 reads CASHQTGAGANVLTF. The CDR3 DNA reads as TGTGCCAGTCACCAGACAGGGGCCGGGGCCAACGTCCTGACTTTC.

The chain joins TRBV6-6 to TRBJ1-5, with D perhaps TRBD1 (5 bases). Germline CDR1 MNHNY, CDR2 SVGAGI (reference sequence). CDR3 size: 15 residues. Trimming took off 2 bases at V and 0 bases at J, with 8 bases between the two ends. The CDR3 here is CASSYRDFSNQPQHF. The CDR3 nucleotides read TGTGCCAGCAGTTACCGGGACTTTAGCAATCAGCCCCAGCATTTT.

The sample holds one count of this clone. The V gene is TRBV9, the J gene TRBJ1-3; no reliable D call. CDR1 and CDR2 (germline): SGDLS, YYNGEE. V gave up 4 bases and J gave up 0 bases, with 17 bases separating them. The CDR3 consists of 17 residues. This CDR3 reads CASSSTTNRGSGNTIYF. The CDR3 coding sequence is TGTGCCAGCAGCTCCACTACGAACCGGGGCTCTGGAAACACCATATATTTT.

V gene TRBV28 combines with J gene TRBJ1-2, with D hard to call. The CDR3 has 14 residues. Germline CDR1 is MDHEN and CDR2 is SYDVKM. With 3 bases removed from V and 4 bases from J, the gap between germline ends came to 12 bases. The CDR3 loop is CASSFVHILYGYTF. CDR3 DNA: TGTGCCAGCAGTTTTGTCCACATCCTCTATGGCTACACCTTC.

The J gene is TRBJ2-1, the V gene TRBV27, with 7 bases aligning to TRBD2. Trimming cost V 0 bases and J 10 bases; bases outside gene matches: 21. The CDR3 length is 19 residues. Germline assignment: CDR1 MNHEY and CDR2 SMNVEV (reference sequence). The CDR3 nucleotides are TGTGCCAGCAGTTTATCGCGCCCGGTAGGGGAGGGAGAGAGCTCGGAGCAGTTCTTC. Residues: CASSLSRPVGEGESSEQFF.

This chain's CDR3 is CASSTGTGVKNTEAFF. As DNA, the CDR3 is TGTGCCAGCAGCACCGGGACAGGGGTGAAGAACACTGAAGCTTTCTTT. This chain connects TRBV9 to TRBJ1-1, with 10 nucleotides matching TRBD1. The V gene end was trimmed by 4 bases and the J gene end by 1 base; junction bases not matched to a gene: 7. Germline V CDR1 and CDR2: SGDLS, YYNGEE. CDR3 length: 16 residues.

V usage is TRBV18 and J usage is TRBJ1-5; D is undetermined. Germline V gene lookup returns CDR1 KGHSH and CDR2 LQKENI. V lost 2 bases and J 0 bases, leaving 5 bases between the germline ends. There are 14 residues in the CDR3. The CDR3 here is CASSPGSSNQPQHF. CDR3 DNA: TGTGCCAGCTCACCAGGGAGTAGCAATCAGCCCCAGCATTTT.

This chain connects TRBV2 to TRBJ1-3; no reliable D call. Germline loops: CDR1 SNHLY, CDR2 FYNNEI. V gave up 3 bases and J gave up 3 bases, with 15 bases separating them. The CDR3 covers 16 residues. The CDR3 DNA is TGTGCCAGCAGTGATCCCGGGATCTTGGTTGGAAACACCATATATTTT. Amino acid sequence: CASSDPGILVGNTIYF.

The rearrangement joins TRBV5-4 to TRBJ2-1, with TRBD1 identical over 7 bases. Germline lookup yields CDR1 SGHNT and CDR2 YYREEE (reference sequence). The CDR3 is made up of 16 amino acids. J gave up 8 bases and V 0 bases, and 11 bases lay outside the gene matches. CDR3 DNA: TGTGCCAGCAGCTTGGAAGGGCGAGGGGGCAAAGATGAGCAGTTCTTC. Its translation is CASSLEGRGGKDEQFF.

This clone was detected only a few times. The V and J genes are TRBV6-5 and TRBJ1-2; D perhaps matches TRBD1 (6 bases). The CDR3 runs 13 residues. The V end lost 6 bases, the J end lost 6 bases, and 14 bases lay between the germline ends. In germline, CDR1 is MNHEY, CDR2 SVGAGI. This CDR3 reads CASRPRQAHGYTF. The DNA for the CDR3 is TGTGCCAGCAGACCCCGACAGGCCCATGGCTACACCTTC.